This is a list of T cell receptor beta chains from one sample in a study of radiotherapy plus CTLA-4 blockade in lung cancer. Clones were read by immunoSEQ multiplex PCR, and TCRdb kept only the in-frame ones, dropping some. The sample shows 71,000 or so clones, around 90% of them seen only once. Sample: peripheral blood, taken from a patient treated with radiotherapy plus ipilimumab. Every receptor here comes from a human donor with non-small cell lung cancer who had stable disease on radiotherapy plus ipilimumab. Both conserved end residues are part of each CDR3. A D gene is named only where the DNA matches it firmly. The size entry is marked missing in some rows and otherwise reads once, few, many or a size class.

V	J	D	length	size	CDR3	DNA
TRBV4-2	TRBJ2-3	-	15	few	CASIRGAGITDTQYF	TGTGCCAGCATCCGGGGGGCAGGCATCACAGATACGCAGTATTTT
TRBV11-3	TRBJ2-1	-	15	-	CASSPDAGANNEQFF	TGTGCCAGCAGCCCTGACGCGGGGGCTAACAATGAGCAGTTCTTC
TRBV19	TRBJ1-1	-	16	-	CASSIGVGGLGTEAFF	TGTGCCAGTAGTATAGGGGTTGGGGGGTTAGGCACTGAAGCTTTCTTT
TRBV2	TRBJ1-6	-	16	-	CASKRTSSSYNSPLHF	TGTGCCAGCAAGAGGACTTCTAGCTCCTATAATTCACCCCTCCACTTT
TRBV5-1	TRBJ1-2	-	14	-	CASSAPGTFYGYTF	TGCGCCAGCAGCGCACCCGGGACATTCTATGGCTACACCTTC
TRBV2	TRBJ2-7	TRBD1	16	-	CASRKQGQTMPYEQYF	TGTGCCAGCAGAAAACAGGGACAGACTATGCCCTACGAGCAGTACTTC
TRBV6-8	TRBJ2-2	-	15	few	CASSPGGSVAGELFF	TGTGCCAGCAGTCCTGGGGGGAGCGTTGCCGGGGAGCTGTTTTTT
TRBV7-8	TRBJ1-3	-	14	-	CASSLQLTGNTIYF	TGTGCCAGCAGCTTACAGTTAACTGGAAACACCATATATTTT
TRBV7-3	TRBJ2-5	TRBD1	13	-	CASSSGQSGTQYF	TGTGCCAGCAGCTCGGGACAGTCGGGGACCCAGTACTTC
TRBV6-1	TRBJ2-5	-	13	-	CASSVGGLETQYF	TGTGCCAGCAGTGTGGGGGGGCTGGAGACCCAGTACTTC
TRBV18	TRBJ2-5	-	15	-	CASSPTVGGQETQYF	TGTGCCAGCTCACCTACAGTGGGGGGACAAGAGACCCAGTACTTC
TRBV6-5	TRBJ1-4	TRBD1	14	-	CASSVDPGQGKLFF	TGTGCCAGCAGCGTAGACCCGGGACAGGGGAAACTGTTTTTT
TRBV5-8	TRBJ1-5	-	12	-	CASSFSNQPQHF	TGTGCCAGCAGCTTTAGCAATCAGCCCCAGCATTTT
TRBV10-1	TRBJ2-7	TRBD2	14	few	CASINGTSGRRRDF	TGCGCCAGCATCAATGGGACTAGCGGGAGACGGCGGGACTTC
TRBV28	TRBJ2-4	-	13	-	CASNTGPKNIQYF	TGTGCCAGCAACACGGGACCCAAAAACATTCAGTACTTC
TRBV5-8	TRBJ1-3	-	12	-	CASSLTGNTIYF	TGTGCCAGCAGCCTGACAGGAAACACCATATATTTT
TRBV7-2	TRBJ2-5	TRBD2	15	-	CASSSPLGGVETQYF	TGTGCCAGCAGCTCCCCCCTTGGGGGGGTTGAGACCCAGTACTTC
TRBV14	TRBJ1-2	TRBD1	16	-	CASSQVTGVSLGGYTF	TGTGCCAGCAGCCAAGTGACAGGGGTATCGTTGGGCGGCTACACCTTC
TRBV7-6	TRBJ2-3	-	12	few	CASSPRRDTQYF	TGTGCCAGCAGCCCTCGTAGGGATACGCAGTATTTT
TRBV5-6	TRBJ2-3	TRBD1	15	-	CASSSAGTGEYTQYF	TGTGCCAGCAGTAGCGCCGGGACAGGGGAGTATACGCAGTATTTT
TRBV27	TRBJ1-2	-	15	once	CASSSTAARVSGYTF	TGTGCCAGCAGTTCGACAGCGGCCCGAGTGTCTGGCTACACCTTC
TRBV11-2	TRBJ2-7	-	13	-	CASSRRTGHEQYF	TGTGCCAGCAGCCGGCGGACCGGGCACGAGCAGTACTTC
TRBV28	TRBJ1-5	TRBD1	15	-	CASSLDRGNSQPQHF	TGTGCCAGCAGTTTAGACAGGGGAAATAGCCAGCCCCAGCATTTT
TRBV11-2	TRBJ2-5	-	14	-	CASSPRAFGETQYF	TGTGCCAGCAGCCCACGGGCCTTCGGAGAGACCCAGTACTTC
TRBV5-1	TRBJ2-2	-	15	-	CASSLGGRPTGELFF	TGCGCCAGCAGCTTGGGCGGCCGACCGACCGGGGAGCTGTTTTTT
TRBV6-5	TRBJ2-7	TRBD1	15	-	CASSYSRDRGYEQYF	TGTGCCAGCAGTTACTCTCGGGACAGGGGTTACGAGCAGTACTTC
TRBV7-8	TRBJ2-2	-	17	-	CASSLRLGGRDTGELFF	TGTGCCAGCAGCTTAAGGTTGGGTGGCAGGGACACCGGGGAGCTGTTTTTT
TRBV6-5	TRBJ2-7	TRBD2	13	-	CASRLAGRLEQYF	TGTGCCAGTAGACTAGCGGGACGTCTCGAGCAGTACTTC
TRBV7-3	TRBJ2-2	-	15	-	CASSSLGRSSGELFF	TGTGCCAGCAGCTCGTTAGGTCGGAGTTCCGGGGAGCTGTTTTTT
TRBV7-2	TRBJ2-7	-	14	few	CASSLTGVSYEQYF	TGTGCCAGCAGCTTAACGGGAGTGTCCTACGAGCAGTACTTC
TRBV18	TRBJ2-3	-	15	-	CASSPSGLSTDTQYF	TGTGCCAGCTCGCCCAGCGGCCTTAGCACAGATACGCAGTATTTT
TRBV23-1	TRBJ2-7	-	20	-	CASSLFVGLPLAASGYEQYF	TGCGCCAGCAGTCTGTTCGTGGGACTGCCACTCGCAGCGTCCGGCTACGAGCAGTACTTC
TRBV7-9	TRBJ1-5	-	15	-	CASSGDGYSNQPQHF	TGTGCCAGCAGCGGGGACGGCTATAGCAATCAGCCCCAGCATTTT
TRBV19	TRBJ2-2	-	16	few	CASSRSGGRNTGELFF	TGTGCCAGTAGTCGCTCTGGAGGGAGGAACACCGGGGAGCTGTTTTTT
TRBV7-9	TRBJ2-1	TRBD2	17	-	CASSLALGLADDNEQFF	TGTGCCAGCAGCTTAGCGCTCGGACTAGCGGACGACAATGAGCAGTTCTTC
TRBV6-6	TRBJ2-1	-	12	once	CASRGHYNEQFF	TGTGCCAGCAGGGGTCATTACAATGAGCAGTTCTTC
TRBV4-1	TRBJ2-7	-	15	-	CASSQGGAAAYEQYF	TGCGCCAGCAGCCAAGGGGGGGCGGCCGCCTACGAGCAGTACTTC